These 4 T cell receptor beta chains share one sample of origin, sequenced in a study of beta chain features in type 1 diabetes. Findings and limits, study-wide: Shortening that was moderate but significant affected the TCRB CDR3s of Type 1 diabetes patients in all four CD4+ subsets.

What was sequenced were expressed TCRB transcripts, since all of the isolated RNA had been reverse transcribed. Sequencing was performed with immunoSEQ multiplex PCR; in TCRdb, only in-frame clones are kept and a portion is missing. Altogether fewer than 300,000 clones are present, roughly a tenth being singletons, with the ten largest covering about 0.018%. Their cognate antigens are unknown. The specimen was naive CD4+ T cells from blood. All receptors come from a man under 40 with type 1 diabetes.

The genes are TRBV2 and TRBJ1-6, with D tentatively TRBD1 (5 bases). The CDR3 is 15 amino acids. V lost 3 bases to trimming and J lost 4 bases, with 10 bases between them. The V gene's germline CDR1 is SNHLY and CDR2 FYNNEI. CDR3 coding DNA: TGTGCCAGCAGTGACTTACAGGAGTATAATTCACCCCTCCACTTT. Its translation is CASSDLQEYNSPLHF.

This chain joins TRBV5-1 and TRBJ2-7, with D possibly being TRBD1 (5 bases). Per germline, CDR1 SGHRS and CDR2 YFSETQ. CDR3 length: 15 residues. Trimming left V 0 bases short and J 0 bases short, with 10 bases between. The CDR3 nucleotides read TGCGCCAGCAGCTTGGAACAGGTACCCTCCTACGAGCAGTACTTC. Translating it yields CASSLEQVPSYEQYF. Filled out from reference TRBV5-1 and TRBJ2-7, the complete variable domain reads KAGVTQTPRYLIKTRGQQVTLSCSPISGHRSVSWYQQTPGQGLQFLFEYFSETQRNKGNFPGRFSGRQFSNSRSEMNVSTLELGDSALYLCASSLEQVPSYEQYFGPGTRLTVT.

This clone was detected only a few times. This sequence joins TRBV9 and TRBJ2-1, with a weak D call TRBD2 (5 bases). V dropped 3 bases and J dropped 0 bases, with 13 bases sitting between them. This CDR3 comprises 16 residues. Germline V CDR1 and CDR2: SGDLS, YYNGEE. The CDR3 loop is CASSASSPSSYNEQFF. CDR3 coding DNA: TGTGCCAGCAGCGCGTCTAGCCCCAGCTCCTACAATGAGCAGTTCTTC.

The chain recombines TRBV18 with TRBJ2-1; TRBD1 aligns across 7 bases. In germline, CDR1 is KGHSH, CDR2 LQKENI. Germline trimming cut 1 base from V and 7 bases from J; bases unmatched to any gene: 10. The CDR3 extends over 16 amino acids. CDR3 loop: CASSPRGRGSGNEQFF. The CDR3 nucleotides read TGTGCCAGCTCACCACGAGGCAGGGGGTCGGGGAATGAGCAGTTCTTC.